The following is a TCR beta chain sequence with its context. Its antigen is still unknown. No per-base quality is available; no much larger clone lies one base away. These data are taken from a study of T-cell reconstitution after alpha-beta-depleted transplantation in children (dated by TCRdb to about 2016). With regard to the full study: The study quantitatively tracked T-cell immune reconstitution after TCRalphabeta/CD19-depleted allogeneic hematopoietic cell transplantation in children using TCR repertoire profiling.

The library was generated by PCR. For sequencing, an Illumina HiSeq 2500 was employed. TCR libraries were prepared with molecular barcoding, using unique molecular identifiers to normalize TCRbeta repertoire quantification. TCRdb ran its own pipeline on the public reads, namely fastp trimming at Q25 and MiXCR clone calling, and kept in-frame beta chains. A single entry per CDR3 protein holds the most common genes and DNA from its merged rows. This sample is represented by around 600,000 distinct CDR3 sequences; approximately 17% of them were singletons. The ten largest clones take up around 0.96% of the sample. Including the terminal cysteine and phenylalanine, the CDR3 comprises 15 residues. Of the read, only the CDR3 DNA is kept; its 45 bases are in frame from base 1. Looking up the germline V gene yields CDR1 SGDLS and CDR2 YYNGEE. Trimming costs V 3 bases and J 4 bases, and their ends lie 17 bases apart.

Rearrangement joined TRBV9 to TRBJ2-7, with the D gene not confidently named. The sequence was obtained from a human donor who donated a stem cell graft to a child with acute myeloid leukemia. The specimen was PBMCs from the stem cell graft donor, collected from the stem cell graft. At the DNA level, the sequence is TGTGCCAGCAGCGAAGGAAACCAAAGAACTTACGAGCAGTACTTC. It encodes CASSEGNQRTYEQYF.